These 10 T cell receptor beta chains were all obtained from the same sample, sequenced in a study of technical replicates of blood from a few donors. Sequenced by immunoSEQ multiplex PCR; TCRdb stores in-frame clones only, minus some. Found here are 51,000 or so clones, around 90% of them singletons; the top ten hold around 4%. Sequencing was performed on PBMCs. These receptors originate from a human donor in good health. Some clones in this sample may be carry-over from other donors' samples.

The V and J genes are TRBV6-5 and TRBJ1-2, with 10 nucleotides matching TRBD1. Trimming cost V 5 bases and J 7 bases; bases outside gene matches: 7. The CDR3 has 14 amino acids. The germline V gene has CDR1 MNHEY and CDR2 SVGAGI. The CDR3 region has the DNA TGTGCCAGCAGTCGAGACAGGGGGCAAAGTGGCTACACCTTC. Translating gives CASSRDRGQSGYTF.

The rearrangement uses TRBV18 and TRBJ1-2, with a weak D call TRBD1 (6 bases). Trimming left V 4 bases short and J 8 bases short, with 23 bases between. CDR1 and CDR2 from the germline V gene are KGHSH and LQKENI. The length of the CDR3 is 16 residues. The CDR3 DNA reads TGTGCCAGCTCACTCCTAAGACAGGACGTGCCCTACGGCTACACCTTC. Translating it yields CASSLLRQDVPYGYTF.

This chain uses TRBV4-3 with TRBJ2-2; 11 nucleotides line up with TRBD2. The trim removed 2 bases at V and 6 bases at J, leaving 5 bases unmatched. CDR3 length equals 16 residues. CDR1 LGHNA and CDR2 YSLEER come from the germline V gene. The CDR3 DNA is TGCGCCAGCAGCCAAAGGGGGACTAGCGGTTCCGGGGAGCTGTTTTTT. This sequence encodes CASSQRGTSGSGELFF.

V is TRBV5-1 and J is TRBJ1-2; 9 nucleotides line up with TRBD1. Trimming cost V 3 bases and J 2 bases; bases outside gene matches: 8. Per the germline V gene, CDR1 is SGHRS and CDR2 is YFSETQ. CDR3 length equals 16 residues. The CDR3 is CASSSRGTGNNYGYTF. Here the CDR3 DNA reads TGCGCCAGCAGCTCCCGAGGGACAGGGAACAACTATGGCTACACCTTC.

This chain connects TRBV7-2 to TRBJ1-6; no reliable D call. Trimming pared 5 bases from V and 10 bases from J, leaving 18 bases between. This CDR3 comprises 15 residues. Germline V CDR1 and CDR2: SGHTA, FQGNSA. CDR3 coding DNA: TGTGCCAGCAGCCAGTACCCCACAAGGAGCTCACCCCTCCACTTT. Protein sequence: CASSQYPTRSSPLHF. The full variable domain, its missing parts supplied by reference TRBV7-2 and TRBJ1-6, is GAGVSQSPSNKVTEKGKDVELRCDPISGHTALYWYRQSLGQGLEFLIYFQGNSAPDKSGLPSDRFSAERTGGSVSTLTIQRTQQEDSAVYLCASSQYPTRSSPLHFGNGTRLTVT.

CDR3 bases: TGTGCCAGCAGCTTAGGAGGCGGCTCTGGGGCCAACGTCCTGACTTTC. This gives the protein CASSLGGGSGANVLTF. V and J are TRBV11-3 and TRBJ2-6; D call uncertain. Germline CDR1 reads SGHNT; CDR2 reads YENEEA. V lost 1 base and J 0 bases, leaving 7 bases between the germline ends. The CDR3 length is 16 residues. Combining the CDR3 with reference TRBV11-3 and TRBJ2-6 gives the whole variable domain EAGVVQSPRYKIIEKKQPVAFWCNPISGHNTLYWYLQNLGQGPELLIRYENEEAVDDSQLPKDRFSAERLKGVDSTLKIQPAELGDSAVYLCASSLGGGSGANVLTFGAGSRLTVL.

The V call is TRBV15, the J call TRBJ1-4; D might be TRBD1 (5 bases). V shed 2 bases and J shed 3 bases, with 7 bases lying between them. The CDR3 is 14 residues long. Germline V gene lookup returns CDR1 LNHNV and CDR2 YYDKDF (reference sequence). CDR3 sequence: CATSRQGSNEKLFF. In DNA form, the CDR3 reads TGTGCCACCAGCAGACAGGGTTCTAATGAAAAACTGTTTTTT.

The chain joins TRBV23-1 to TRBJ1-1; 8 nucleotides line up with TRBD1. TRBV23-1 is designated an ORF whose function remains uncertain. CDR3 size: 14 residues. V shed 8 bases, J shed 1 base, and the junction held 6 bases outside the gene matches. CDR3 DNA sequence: TGCGCCAGCCAAAAGACAGGGGAGAACACTGAAGCTTTCTTT. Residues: CASQKTGENTEAFF.

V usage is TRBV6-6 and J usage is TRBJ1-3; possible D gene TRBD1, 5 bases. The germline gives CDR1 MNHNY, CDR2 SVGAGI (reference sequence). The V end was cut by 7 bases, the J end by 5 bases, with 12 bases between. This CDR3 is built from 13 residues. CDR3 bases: TGTGCCAGCATTCTTGACAGCCGAAACACCATATATTTT. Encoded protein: CASILDSRNTIYF.

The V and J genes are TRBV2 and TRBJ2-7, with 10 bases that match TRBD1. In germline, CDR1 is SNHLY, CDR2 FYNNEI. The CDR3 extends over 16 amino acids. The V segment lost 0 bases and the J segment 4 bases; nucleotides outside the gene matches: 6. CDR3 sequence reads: CASSEASGTGVYEQYF. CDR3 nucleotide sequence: TGTGCCAGCAGTGAAGCTTCCGGGACAGGGGTGTACGAGCAGTACTTC.